Listed below are T cell receptor beta chains from one sample, sequenced in a study of blood T cell repertoires in COVID-19. Generated by immunoSEQ multiplex PCR, the TCRdb table keeps only in-frame clones and is missing some. This sample yields some 41,000 clones, of which roughly 90% are seen a single time; around 10% belongs to the top ten. Sequenced sample: peripheral blood. The source is a woman of 80 years or more with active COVID-19. The CDR3 runs from the conserved cysteine through the conserved F or W. Fields, in order: D gene, V gene, J gene, CDR3 length, clone size, CDR3 DNA, CDR3 protein. D genes are given only for firm matches. Only part of the rows carry a size: once, few, many, or a class if the clone is expanded.

d_call: NA
v_call: TRBV5-4
j_call: TRBJ1-2
cdr3_length: 14
clone_size: once
cdr3_nt: TGTGCCAGCAGCTCGAACAGGGAGAGCTATGGCTACACCTTC
cdr3_aa: CASSSNRESYGYTF

d_call: TRBD1
v_call: TRBV19
j_call: TRBJ2-6
cdr3_length: 17
clone_size: NA
cdr3_nt: TGTGCCAGTAGTGAGGGACAGGGGGTAACCGGGGCCAACGTCCTGACTTTC
cdr3_aa: CASSEGQGVTGANVLTF

d_call: TRBD1
v_call: TRBV5-6
j_call: TRBJ2-5
cdr3_length: 15
clone_size: NA
cdr3_nt: TGTGCCAGCAGCCCAGCGAGGGCAGGGGGAGAGACCCAGTACTTC
cdr3_aa: CASSPARAGGETQYF

d_call: NA
v_call: TRBV11-2
j_call: TRBJ2-1
cdr3_length: 17
clone_size: NA
cdr3_nt: TGTGCCAGCAGCTTAATAAGGGGCGGGGGCGCATACAATGAGCAGTTCTTC
cdr3_aa: CASSLIRGGGAYNEQFF

d_call: NA
v_call: TRBV6-5
j_call: TRBJ1-6
cdr3_length: 13
clone_size: NA
cdr3_nt: TGTGCCAGCAGTCGGGACTTTGATTCACCCCTCCACTTT
cdr3_aa: CASSRDFDSPLHF

d_call: NA
v_call: TRBV5-5
j_call: TRBJ1-1
cdr3_length: 15
clone_size: once
cdr3_nt: TGTGCCAGCAGCTCTGCAACAGGGTTGAACACTGAAGCTTTCTTT
cdr3_aa: CASSSATGLNTEAFF

d_call: NA
v_call: TRBV7-9
j_call: TRBJ1-4
cdr3_length: 15
clone_size: once
cdr3_nt: TGTGCCAGCAGCACACGGGGTACAACTAATGAAAAACTGTTTTTT
cdr3_aa: CASSTRGTTNEKLFF

d_call: TRBD1
v_call: TRBV29-1
j_call: TRBJ2-7
cdr3_length: 14
clone_size: NA
cdr3_nt: TGCAGCGTTGAAGACGGACAGGGTCGCTACGAGCAGTACTTC
cdr3_aa: CSVEDGQGRYEQYF

d_call: NA
v_call: TRBV5-5
j_call: TRBJ1-6
cdr3_length: 16
clone_size: NA
cdr3_nt: TGTGCCAGCAGCCACATCACAGGAACGGATAATTCACCCCTCCACTTT
cdr3_aa: CASSHITGTDNSPLHF

d_call: TRBD1
v_call: TRBV13
j_call: TRBJ1-2
cdr3_length: 15
clone_size: NA
cdr3_nt: TGTGCCAGCAGCACCTGGACAGGGCCACCTTATGGCTACACCTTC
cdr3_aa: CASSTWTGPPYGYTF

d_call: TRBD2
v_call: TRBV5-1
j_call: TRBJ2-4
cdr3_length: 15
clone_size: NA
cdr3_nt: TGCGCCAGCAGCTTTACTAGCGGGGGGGAGAACATTCAGTACTTC
cdr3_aa: CASSFTSGGENIQYF

d_call: TRBD1
v_call: TRBV2
j_call: TRBJ2-2
cdr3_length: 15
clone_size: NA
cdr3_nt: TGTGCCAGCCGAACTCAGGGGGCCTACACCGGGGAGCTGTTTTTT
cdr3_aa: CASRTQGAYTGELFF

d_call: TRBD1
v_call: TRBV5-1
j_call: TRBJ1-1
cdr3_length: 15
clone_size: NA
cdr3_nt: TGCGCCAGCAGCTTCGCAGGGGGCGTGAACACTGAAGCTTTCTTT
cdr3_aa: CASSFAGGVNTEAFF

d_call: NA
v_call: TRBV5-1
j_call: TRBJ1-2
cdr3_length: 15
clone_size: NA
cdr3_nt: TGCGCCAGCAGCCCACGACACAGCAGTAACTATGGCTACACCTTC
cdr3_aa: CASSPRHSSNYGYTF

d_call: NA
v_call: TRBV6-4
j_call: TRBJ2-3
cdr3_length: 15
clone_size: NA
cdr3_nt: TGTGCCAGCAGCCTGGGGGGGCGAGTTACAGATACGCAGTATTTT
cdr3_aa: CASSLGGRVTDTQYF

d_call: TRBD1
v_call: TRBV3-1/TRBV3-2
j_call: TRBJ2-3
cdr3_length: 15
clone_size: NA
cdr3_nt: TGTGCCAGCAGCCAAGCGACAGGGTCCACAGATACGCAGTATTTT
cdr3_aa: CASSQATGSTDTQYF

d_call: NA
v_call: TRBV18
j_call: TRBJ2-3
cdr3_length: 12
clone_size: NA
cdr3_nt: TGTGCCAGCTCGGACAACGCAGATACGCAGTATTTT
cdr3_aa: CASSDNADTQYF

d_call: NA
v_call: TRBV30
j_call: TRBJ2-7
cdr3_length: 15
clone_size: NA
cdr3_nt: TGTGCCTGGAAAACCCCAGGGGCGCAAAGGTACGAGCAGTACTTC
cdr3_aa: CAWKTPGAQRYEQYF

d_call: NA
v_call: TRBV4-3
j_call: TRBJ2-6
cdr3_length: 17
clone_size: NA
cdr3_nt: TGCGCCAGCAGCCAAGGGGGACTCATCTCTGGGGCCAACGTCCTGACTTTC
cdr3_aa: CASSQGGLISGANVLTF

d_call: TRBD2
v_call: TRBV10-2
j_call: TRBJ2-3
cdr3_length: 18
clone_size: NA
cdr3_nt: TGCGCCAGCAGTGGCTTTCCCTACGCGGGGGGCGGCACAGATACGCAGTATTTT
cdr3_aa: CASSGFPYAGGGTDTQYF

d_call: TRBD1
v_call: TRBV30
j_call: TRBJ1-5
cdr3_length: 13
clone_size: few
cdr3_nt: TGTGCCTCCTCGCAGGACAGGGATCAGCCCCAGCATTTT
cdr3_aa: CASSQDRDQPQHF

d_call: NA
v_call: TRBV28
j_call: TRBJ2-1
cdr3_length: 15
clone_size: NA
cdr3_nt: TGTGCCAGCAGTAACGGCAGGGGCTACTACAATGAGCAGTTCTTC
cdr3_aa: CASSNGRGYYNEQFF

d_call: TRBD1
v_call: TRBV5-1
j_call: TRBJ2-7
cdr3_length: 15
clone_size: NA
cdr3_nt: TGCGCCAGCAGCTTGGCCCCAGGGGGCGAGTACGAGCAGTACTTC
cdr3_aa: CASSLAPGGEYEQYF